This T cell receptor beta chain was obtained from a study of cytomegalovirus exposure and HLA in healthy donors. Study findings and constraints: In an earlier analysis, productive rearrangement rates for most beta V segments clustered near 87% or 30%.

PCR involved 60 Vbeta and 13 Jbeta primers. Authors' processing steps: Later analysis identified 88 million or so unique TCR beta chains, approximately 11 million shared. The data were produced by immunoSEQ multiplex PCR, yet TCRdb's version contains in-frame clones alone and is incomplete. That table gives V, J and clone size, and the DNA gave D and trimming. In the table there are 85,000 to 100,000 clones, around three quarters of which are singletons. These donors, healthy bone marrow donors, were studied. Of note for this clone: Its specificity is unknown.

The sequencing input was PBMCs. This receptor was obtained from a male donor in good health and CMV-seropositive.

The CDR3 loop is CSGQMNTEAFF. Here the CDR3 DNA reads TGCAGCGGACAGATGAACACTGAAGCTTTCTTT. This sequence joins TRBV29-1 and TRBJ1-1, with D perhaps TRBD1 (5 bases). V gave up 7 bases and J gave up 0 bases, with 6 bases separating them. Per the germline V gene, CDR1 is SQVTM and CDR2 is ANQGSEA. The CDR3 contains 11 residues.